This TCR beta chain was sequenced in a study of T-cell reconstitution after alpha-beta-depleted transplantation in children. Preparation of the TCRbeta library was carried out with unique molecular identifiers. Each CDR3 protein gets one entry after TCRdb re-called the PCR reads with MiXCR. The data hold approximately 350,000 distinct CDR3 sequences, with 10% observed a single time. This CDR3 is 16 amino acids long. CDR1 and CDR2 (germline): LGHNA, YNFKEQ. The V and J ends lost 0 bases and 3 bases respectively, with 14 bases between them. The receptor was derived from a human donor who donated a stem cell graft to a child with acute lymphoblastic leukemia. The chain couples TRBV4-2 to TRBJ1-1; D remains ambiguous. This sample comprised PBMCs from the stem cell graft donor, obtained from the stem cell graft. This CDR3 is CASSQEYSRGYTEAFF. The CDR3 region has the DNA TGTGCCAGCAGCCAAGAGTATTCCCGGGGATACACTGAAGCTTTCTTT.